The clone carrying this T cell receptor (beta chain) appeared a few times. This record belongs to a study of blood T cells in healthy people across ages. The germline V and J ends were trimmed by 2 bases and 2 bases, with 7 bases remaining between them. The CDR3 loop spans 13 amino acids. The germline CDR1 and CDR2 sequences are MNHEY and SVGEGT. The second PCR ran roughly 7 to 11 cycles with a sample-barcoded 5' primer and J-beta primers. Researchers report that a template-switch adaptor with 12 random nucleotides tagged each cDNA molecule. From the 5' RACE reads, TCRdb called clonotypes with MiXCR, one entry per CDR3 protein. The sample consists of about 1.5 million distinct CDR3 sequences, about 40% of them appearing once.

This receptor was obtained from a woman aged 18-29 years in good health. Sequencing was carried out using blood. V is TRBV6-2 or TRBV6-3 and J is TRBJ2-7; D gene uncertain. The CDR3, as DNA: TGTGCCAGCAGTTACCCGGCAGCCTACGAGCAGTACTTC. Encoded protein: CASSYPAAYEQYF.